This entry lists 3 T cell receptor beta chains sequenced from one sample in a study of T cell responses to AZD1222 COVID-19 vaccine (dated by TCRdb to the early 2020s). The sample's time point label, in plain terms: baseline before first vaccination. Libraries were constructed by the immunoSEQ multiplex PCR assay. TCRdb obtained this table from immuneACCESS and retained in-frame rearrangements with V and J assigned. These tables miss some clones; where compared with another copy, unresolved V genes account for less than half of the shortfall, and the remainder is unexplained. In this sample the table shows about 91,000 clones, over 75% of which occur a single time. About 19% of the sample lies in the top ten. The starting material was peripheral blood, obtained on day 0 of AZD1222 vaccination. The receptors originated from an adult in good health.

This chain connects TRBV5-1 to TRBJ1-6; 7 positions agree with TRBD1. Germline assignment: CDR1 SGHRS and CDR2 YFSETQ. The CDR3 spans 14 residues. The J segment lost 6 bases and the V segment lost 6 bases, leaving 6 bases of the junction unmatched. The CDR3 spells CASNAGTANSPLHF. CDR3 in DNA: TGCGCCAGCAACGCCGGGACAGCTAATTCACCCCTCCACTTT.

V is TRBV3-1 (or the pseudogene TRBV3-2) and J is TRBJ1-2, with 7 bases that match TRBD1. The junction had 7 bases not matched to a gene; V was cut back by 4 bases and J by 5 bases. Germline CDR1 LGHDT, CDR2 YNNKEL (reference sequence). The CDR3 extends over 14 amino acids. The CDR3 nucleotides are TGTGCCAGCAGCCGGGGGGGACAGCTATATGGCTACACCTTC. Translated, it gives CASSRGGQLYGYTF.

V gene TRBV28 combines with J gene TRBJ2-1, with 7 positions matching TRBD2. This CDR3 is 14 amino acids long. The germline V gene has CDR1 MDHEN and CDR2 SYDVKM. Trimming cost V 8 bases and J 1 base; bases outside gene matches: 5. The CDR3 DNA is TGTGCCAGCTCTCAAGCGGGATCCTACAATGAGCAGTTCTTC. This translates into CASSQAGSYNEQFF.